This T cell receptor (beta chain) was sequenced for a study of beta chain features in type 1 diabetes. Broader study findings: Within each of all four CD4+ subsets, Type 1 diabetes patients had TCRB CDR3s that were moderately but significantly shorter.

Germline values: CDR1 SGHDN, CDR2 FVKESK. The CDR3 sequence is 16 residues long. V shed 2 bases, J shed 8 bases, and the junction held 6 bases outside the gene matches. The investigators reverse transcribed all of the isolated RNA, so they sequenced expressed TCRB transcripts. Assay used: immunoSEQ multiplex PCR; TCRdb lists only in-frame clones, some missing. The sample holds 600,000 or so clones; 11% to 15% are singletons and the top ten take approximately 0.042%. About this clone itself: The antigen is unknown.

The receptor's source is a young man with type 1 diabetes. The chain is built from TRBV14 and TRBJ2-2; TRBD1 aligns across 12 bases. Sample: naive CD4+ T cells from blood. The CDR3 DNA reads as TGTGCCAGCAGCCAATTCCGGGACAGGGGGCCTGGGGAGCTGTTTTTT. It translates to CASSQFRDRGPGELFF.